The 18 T cell receptor beta chains given below trace back to one sample, sequenced in a study of metastatic and nonmetastatic thyroid tumors. Patients underwent thyroid surgery, and none had received any treatment before it. TCRdb re-called the PCR reads via MiXCR. The repertoire includes roughly 18,000 clones, under 35% of them detected once, and about 12% sits in the top ten. Sequencing input: tumor tissue. The origin of the receptors is a female donor with papillary thyroid cancer or a benign thyroid nodule (not recorded which). Some clones in this sample may be carry-over from other donors' samples.

This clone has more than one count but fewer than ten. The V gene is TRBV27, the J gene TRBJ2-5; D is uncertain. Germline-derived CDR1 and CDR2 are MNHEY and SMNVEV (reference sequence). V was pared by 5 bases and J by 7 bases, with 14 bases between. This CDR3 region has 13 residues. The CDR3 protein is CASSDLFPGTQYF. The CDR3 coding sequence is TGTGCCAGCAGTGATTTGTTCCCGGGGACCCAGTACTTC.

This clone was seen at least ten times. Other DNA sequences in this specimen translate into the identical CDR3. The chain is built from TRBV7-9 and TRBJ1-4; 10 bases agree with TRBD1. J gave up 3 bases and V 4 bases, and 5 bases lay outside the gene matches. Germline V gene lookup returns CDR1 SEHNR and CDR2 FQNEAQ (reference sequence). The CDR3 has 16 residues. CDR3 in DNA: TGTGCCAGCAGCTCTCGGGACAGGGGCGCTAATGAAAAACTGTTTTTT. Translation gives CASSSRDRGANEKLFF.

V gene TRBV7-3 combines with J gene TRBJ2-7; 9 nucleotides line up with TRBD2. V shed 5 bases and J 9 bases; nucleotides not matched to a gene: 8. CDR1 SGHTA and CDR2 FQGTGA come from the germline V gene. This CDR3 is built from 13 residues. This CDR3 is CASSPGLAQGQYF. Written as DNA, the CDR3 is TGTGCCAGCAGCCCGGGACTAGCCCAAGGGCAGTACTTC.

This clone ranks as medium-sized. The rearrangement uses TRBV6-1 and TRBJ2-2; no clear D gene. The V end lost 7 bases, the J end lost 2 bases, and 8 bases lay between the germline ends. This CDR3 is 13 amino acids long. CDR1 and CDR2 from the germline V gene are MNHNS and SASEGT. CDR3 loop: CASKFPNTGELFF. As DNA, the CDR3 is TGTGCCAGCAAATTTCCCAACACCGGGGAGCTGTTTTTT.

This clone came up a few times. The chain combines TRBV6-1 with TRBJ1-6; the D gene is possibly TRBD1 (6 bases). The CDR3 is 14 residues long. Trimming removed 6 bases at V and 10 bases at J, with 16 bases between. Germline CDR1 reads MNHNS; CDR2 reads SASEGT. The CDR3 DNA sequence: TGTGCCAGCAGGCGGACAGTGCAGCACTCACCCCTCCACTTT. This gives the protein CASRRTVQHSPLHF.

This clone came up a few times. The chain links TRBV28 to TRBJ2-7, with 11 bases that match TRBD2. The CDR3 covers 15 residues. The germline gives CDR1 MDHEN, CDR2 SYDVKM. V lost 3 bases, J lost 2 bases, and 3 bases stayed unmatched. The CDR3 DNA follows: TGTGCCAGCAGTTTGGGTAGCGGGGGGGCCTACGAGCAGTACTTC. Protein sequence: CASSLGSGGAYEQYF. Variable domain in full (rest from reference TRBV28 and TRBJ2-7): DVKVTQSSRYLVKRTGEKVFLECVQDMDHENMFWYRQDPGLGLRLIYFSYDVKMKEKGDIPEGYSVSREKKERFSLILESASTNQTSMYLCASSLGSGGAYEQYFGPGTRLTVT.

This chain uses TRBV6-6 with TRBJ1-2; TRBD1 agrees at 8 bases. This CDR3 has 16 residues. CDR1 is MNHNY, CDR2 SVGAGI, per germline (reference sequence). Losses at the gene ends were 2 bases for V and 6 bases for J; bases not matched to a gene: 11. The CDR3 here is CASSYLGPGGFDGYTF. The CDR3 bases are TGTGCCAGCAGTTACCTTGGCCCAGGGGGCTTCGATGGCTACACCTTC.

This clone was seen ten or more times. The CDR3 DNA follows: TGTGCCAGCAGCCTTATGGGACTAGCGGGAGTTCAAGAGCAGTTCTTC. Protein: CASSLMGLAGVQEQFF. The gene calls are TRBV7-9 and TRBJ2-1; 14 bases map to TRBD2. Germline-derived CDR1 and CDR2 are SEHNR and FQNEAQ (reference sequence). J gave up 10 bases and V 5 bases, and 10 bases lay outside the gene matches. The CDR3 loop spans 16 amino acids. The full variable domain, rest sourced from reference TRBV7-9 and TRBJ2-1, is DTGVSQNPRHKITKRGQNVTFRCDPISEHNRLYWYRQTLGQGPEFLTYFQNEAQLEKSRLLSDRFSAERPKGSFSTLEIQRTEQGDSAMYLCASSLMGLAGVQEQFFGPGTRLTVL.

The chain couples TRBV13 to TRBJ2-5; TRBD1 aligns across 9 bases. CDR3 length equals 16 residues. Germline CDR1 reads PRHDT; CDR2 reads FYEKMQ (reference sequence). The trim removed 0 bases at V and 5 bases at J, leaving 7 bases unmatched. The CDR3 protein is CASSLGLGTGRETQYF. The CDR3 DNA reads as TGTGCCAGCAGCTTAGGCCTCGGGACAGGGCGGGAGACCCAGTACTTC.

The J gene is TRBJ1-2, the V gene TRBV12-3 or TRBV12-4; D is perhaps TRBD1 (5 bases). V gave up 2 bases and J gave up 4 bases, with 8 bases separating them. CDR3 length: 13 amino acids. The CDR3 DNA sequence: TGTGCCAGCAGTTTACCGGGGACCTATGGCTACACCTTC. It yields the protein CASSLPGTYGYTF.

The V gene is TRBV6-1, the J gene TRBJ1-6, with D uncertain. The CDR3 is 15 amino acids. Trimming left V 0 bases short and J 8 bases short, with 11 bases between. From germline, CDR1 is MNHNS and CDR2 SASEGT. CDR3 in amino acids: CASSEAAGWDSPLHF. CDR3 DNA: TGTGCCAGCAGTGAAGCAGCCGGATGGGATTCACCCCTCCACTTT.

The J gene is TRBJ2-1, the V gene TRBV30; TRBD2 agrees at 8 bases. The trim removed 0 bases at V and 10 bases at J, leaving 5 bases unmatched. The CDR3 has 13 amino acids. Germline values: CDR1 GTSNPN, CDR2 SVGIG (reference sequence). The CDR3 DNA reads TGTGCCTGGAGTGTACAGAGCGGGAGAGAGCAGTTCTTC. This codes for CAWSVQSGREQFF.

This clone appeared a few times. J is TRBJ2-7 and V is TRBV19; 7 bases match TRBD2. There are 13 residues in the CDR3. The V gene end was trimmed by 8 bases and the J gene end by 5 bases; junction bases not matched to a gene: 9. Germline CDR1 LNHDA, CDR2 SQIVND (reference sequence). The chain's CDR3 is CASGTGGGDEQYF. In DNA form, the CDR3 reads TGTGCCAGTGGAACGGGAGGAGGGGACGAGCAGTACTTC.

V usage is TRBV10-3 and J usage is TRBJ2-1; D is unresolved. Germline CDR1 reads ENHRY; CDR2 reads SYGVKD. Trimming removed 3 bases at V and 6 bases at J, with 6 bases between. CDR3 length: 12 amino acids. The chain's CDR3 is CAISDLSNEQFF. The DNA of the CDR3 is TGTGCCATCAGTGATCTCAGCAATGAGCAGTTCTTC.

The V call is TRBV6-1, the J call TRBJ2-7; D call uncertain. Germline V gene sequence: CDR1 MNHNS, CDR2 SASEGT. The CDR3 has 11 amino acids. V was cut by 6 bases and J by 10 bases, with 13 bases left in between. CDR3 protein: CASSLVGAQYF. The CDR3, as DNA: TGTGCCAGCAGCCTAGTCGGAGCACAGTACTTC.

A remark on this clone: A read error may explain this, as a much larger clone is one base away. The rearrangement uses TRBV11-1 and TRBJ2-1, with 8 bases identical to TRBD1. J was trimmed by 4 bases and V by 6 bases; bases with no gene match: 8. CDR1 and CDR2 from the germline V gene are SGHAT and FQDESV (reference sequence). This CDR3 has 15 amino acids. For the CDR3, the DNA is TGTGCCAGCAGACTACAGGGGGGTGTTTACAATGAGCAGTTCTTC. Translated: CASRLQGGVYNEQFF.

This chain uses TRBV25-1 with TRBJ1-6; no clear D gene. Trimming shortened V by 3 bases and J by 9 bases, and 18 bases separated the two germline ends. Germline V gene lookup returns CDR1 MGHDK and CDR2 SYGVNS. The CDR3 has 16 residues. The CDR3 loop reads CASSDHRDLGISPLHF. The DNA for the CDR3 is TGTGCCAGCAGTGATCATCGAGATCTAGGGATTTCACCCCTCCACTTT.

This clone turned up a few times. The CDR3 DNA sequence: TGTGCCACCAGTGACCCTAGACGGGAAAGCACAGATACGCAGTATTTT. Translating it yields CATSDPRRESTDTQYF. J is TRBJ2-3 and V is TRBV24-1, with D tentatively TRBD2 (5 bases). The CDR3 is 16 amino acids. V was cut by 4 bases and J by 0 bases, with 13 bases left in between. Germline V gene sequence: CDR1 KGHDR, CDR2 SFDVKD.